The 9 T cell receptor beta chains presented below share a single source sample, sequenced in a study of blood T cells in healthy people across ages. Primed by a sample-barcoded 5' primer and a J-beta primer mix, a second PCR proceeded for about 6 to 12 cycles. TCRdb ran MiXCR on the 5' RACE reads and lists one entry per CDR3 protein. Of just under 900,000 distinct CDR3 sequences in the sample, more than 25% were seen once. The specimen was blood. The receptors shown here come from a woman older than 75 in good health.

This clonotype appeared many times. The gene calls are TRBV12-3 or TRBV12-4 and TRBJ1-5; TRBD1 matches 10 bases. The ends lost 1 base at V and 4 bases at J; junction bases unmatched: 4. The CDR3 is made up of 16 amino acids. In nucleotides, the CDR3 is TGTGCCAGCAGTTTAGGGACAGGGGGAACAAATCAGCCCCAGCATTTT. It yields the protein CASSLGTGGTNQPQHF.

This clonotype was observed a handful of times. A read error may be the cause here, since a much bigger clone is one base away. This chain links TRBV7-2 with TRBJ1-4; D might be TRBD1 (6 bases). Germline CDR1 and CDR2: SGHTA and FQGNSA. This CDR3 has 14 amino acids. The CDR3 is CASSLGRGNEKRFF. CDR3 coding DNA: TGTGCCAGCAGCTTGGGCAGGGGAAATGAAAAACGGTTTTTT.

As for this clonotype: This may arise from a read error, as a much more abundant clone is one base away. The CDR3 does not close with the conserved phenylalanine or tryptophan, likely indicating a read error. CDR3 bases: TGTGCCAGCAGTTACGCAGGGAAGGGAGAGACCCAGTACTGC. It specifies CASSYAGKGETQYC. J is TRBJ2-7 and V is TRBV6-6; D possibly corresponds to TRBD1 (5 bases). The DNA end lines up better with TRBJ2-5; the J call may be wrong. This CDR3 contains 14 residues. Per the germline V gene, CDR1 is MNHNY and CDR2 is SVGAGI (reference sequence).

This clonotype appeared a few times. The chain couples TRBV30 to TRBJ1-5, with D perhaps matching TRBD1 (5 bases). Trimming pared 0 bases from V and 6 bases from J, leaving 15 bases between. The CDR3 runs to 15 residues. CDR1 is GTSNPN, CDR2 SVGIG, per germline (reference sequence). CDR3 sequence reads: CAWSVFERGSQPQHF. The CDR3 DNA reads TGTGCCTGGAGTGTTTTCGAGAGGGGAAGTCAGCCCCAGCATTTT.

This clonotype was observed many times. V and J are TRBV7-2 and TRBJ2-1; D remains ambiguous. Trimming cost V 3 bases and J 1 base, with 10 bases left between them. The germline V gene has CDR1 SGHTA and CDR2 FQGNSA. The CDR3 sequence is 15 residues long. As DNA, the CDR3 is TGTGCCAGCAGCTTTGGACGTACGTCCTACAATGAGCAGTTCTTC. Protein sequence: CASSFGRTSYNEQFF.

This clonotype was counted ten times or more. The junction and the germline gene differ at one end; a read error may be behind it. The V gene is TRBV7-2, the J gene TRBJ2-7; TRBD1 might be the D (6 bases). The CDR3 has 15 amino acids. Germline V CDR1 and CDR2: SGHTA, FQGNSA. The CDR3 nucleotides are TGTGCCAGCAGCCTAGCTGGGGGCTTCTCCTACGAGCAGTACTTC. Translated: CASSLAGGFSYEQYF.

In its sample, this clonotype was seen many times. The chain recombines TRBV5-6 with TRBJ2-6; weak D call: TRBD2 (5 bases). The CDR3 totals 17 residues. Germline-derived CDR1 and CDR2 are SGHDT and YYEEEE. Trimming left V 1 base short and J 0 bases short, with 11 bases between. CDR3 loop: CASSLRGLNSGANVLTF. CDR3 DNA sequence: TGTGCCAGCAGCTTGCGGGGTCTAAACTCTGGGGCCAACGTCCTGACTTTC.

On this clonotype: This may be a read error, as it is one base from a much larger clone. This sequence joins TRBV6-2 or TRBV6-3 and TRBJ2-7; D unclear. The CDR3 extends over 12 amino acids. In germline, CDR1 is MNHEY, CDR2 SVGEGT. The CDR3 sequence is CASSRETYERYF. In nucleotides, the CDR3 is TGTGCCAGCAGTAGAGAGACCTACGAGCGGTACTTC.

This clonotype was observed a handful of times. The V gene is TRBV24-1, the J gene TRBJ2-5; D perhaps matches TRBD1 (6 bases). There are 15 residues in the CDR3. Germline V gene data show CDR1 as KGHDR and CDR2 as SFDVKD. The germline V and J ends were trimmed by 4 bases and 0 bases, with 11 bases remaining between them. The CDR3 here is CATSDRRGNQETQYF. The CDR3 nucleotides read TGTGCCACCAGTGACCGCAGGGGAAACCAAGAGACCCAGTACTTC.